The present T cell receptor beta chain was sequenced within a study of CD8 T cells in ankylosing spondylitis. Each CDR3 protein gets one entry after TCRdb re-called the 5' RACE reads with MiXCR. This table holds roughly 440,000 distinct CDR3 sequences, roughly 18% found once. To note about this clonotype: Antigen specificity is unknown.

Trimming shortened V by 3 bases and J by 2 bases, and 14 bases separated the two germline ends. Germline CDR1 SGHRS, CDR2 YFSETQ. The CDR3 extends over 15 amino acids. Study observations and caveats: As for the disease-linked clones, they showed a CD8+ phenotype and occurred at relatively low frequencies in peripheral blood. As reported, disease-linked clones showed significant enrichment in matched ankylosing spondylitis synovial fluid. Blood of patients with ankylosing spondylitis appeared to be characterized by a TCR beta motif of eight or nine highly homologous variants.

The receptor's source is a male donor with ankylosing spondylitis. This chain connects TRBV5-1 to TRBJ1-2; the D is unclear. The material sequenced was blood, either unsorted or a sorted T cell fraction (not recorded which). The CDR3 DNA reads as TGCGCCAGCAGCTCATCAGGTATCTCAAACTATGGCTACACCTTC. Encoded protein: CASSSSGISNYGYTF.